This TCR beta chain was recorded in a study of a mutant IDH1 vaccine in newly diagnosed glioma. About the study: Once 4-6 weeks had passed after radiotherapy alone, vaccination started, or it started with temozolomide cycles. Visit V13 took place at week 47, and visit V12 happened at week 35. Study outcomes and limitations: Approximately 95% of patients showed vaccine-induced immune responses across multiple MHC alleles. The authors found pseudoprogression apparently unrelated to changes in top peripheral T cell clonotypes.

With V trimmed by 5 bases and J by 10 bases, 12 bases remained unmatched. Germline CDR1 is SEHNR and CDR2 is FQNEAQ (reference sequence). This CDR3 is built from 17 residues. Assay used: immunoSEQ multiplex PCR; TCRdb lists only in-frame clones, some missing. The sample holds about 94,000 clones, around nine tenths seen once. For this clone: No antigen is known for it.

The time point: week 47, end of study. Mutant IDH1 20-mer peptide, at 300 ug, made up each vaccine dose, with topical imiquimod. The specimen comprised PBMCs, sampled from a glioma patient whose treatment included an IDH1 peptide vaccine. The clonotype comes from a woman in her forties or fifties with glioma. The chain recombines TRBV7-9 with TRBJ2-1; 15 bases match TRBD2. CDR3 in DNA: TGTGCCAGCAGCCCGCCAATGGGACTAGCGGGAGGAAACGAGCAGTTCTTC. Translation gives CASSPPMGLAGGNEQFF.